The rows below give T cell receptor beta chains drawn from one sample of a study of CD8 T cells in cerebrospinal fluid in Alzheimer's disease. TCRdb re-called the 10x single-cell sequencing reads and shows each CDR3 protein once, DNA omitted. In total, the table holds 1,500 to 2,000 distinct CDR3 sequences. Sequenced: cerebrospinal fluid. The receptor source for this set is a human donor with mild cognitive impairment. Both conserved end residues are part of each CDR3. For some rows the clone size is stated as once, few or many, or as a class when expanded; others skip it.

size	J	V	CDR3
medium-sized	TRBJ2-2	TRBV29-1	CSGGLVTGELFF
medium-sized	TRBJ2-7	TRBV7-8	CASSLVGTGGRYEQYF
-	TRBJ2-7	TRBV7-8	CASSIRYEQYF
medium-sized	TRBJ2-1	TRBV20-1	CSASGSRDNEQFF
medium-sized	TRBJ1-5	TRBV20-1	CSAYTGPDQPQHF
medium-sized	TRBJ1-1	TRBV11-2	CASSLVAGNTEAFF
medium-sized	TRBJ2-2	TRBV6-6	CASRTPDGGAGELFF
large	TRBJ1-6	TRBV18	CASSPRTGGGYNSPLHF
-	TRBJ2-7	TRBV15	CATSRRTGSPQEQYF
-	TRBJ2-3	TRBV24-1	CATSDSKVPDTQYF
-	TRBJ1-1	TRBV5-1	CASSLVVSTEAFF
-	TRBJ2-5	TRBV20-1	CSAHPTRQAIRDQETQYF
-	TRBJ1-4	TRBV2	CASSDGRTNEKLFF
medium-sized	TRBJ1-2	TRBV29-1	CSARQGVSGYTF
-	TRBJ1-5	TRBV29-1	CSVGGGHNQPQHF
large	TRBJ2-3	TRBV6-6	CASSYITQTGASTDTQYF
medium-sized	TRBJ2-1	TRBV10-2	CASSGTSGTRGYNEQFF
medium-sized	TRBJ2-3	TRBV24-1	CATSDWTSGASTDTQYF
-	TRBJ2-2	TRBV11-2	CASSFSSPGELFF
large	TRBJ1-6	TRBV20-1	CSARPQANSPLHF
medium-sized	TRBJ2-1	TRBV7-8	CASSLPSGTYNEQFF
medium-sized	TRBJ2-3	TRBV6-6	CASCGTASTDTQYF
-	TRBJ2-1	TRBV7-2	CASPRTSGNNEQFF
medium-sized	TRBJ1-5	TRBV7-9	CASSSGDSPEGEPQHF
medium-sized	TRBJ2-7	TRBV9	CASSPPGTGGSHEQYF
large	TRBJ2-3	TRBV2	CASKTTSGGEDTQYF
medium-sized	TRBJ1-1	TRBV11-2	CASSPGHGTEAFF
medium-sized	TRBJ1-3	TRBV29-1	CSVGTGTGKGNTIYF
medium-sized	TRBJ2-2	TRBV9	CASSVNIGGDTGELFF